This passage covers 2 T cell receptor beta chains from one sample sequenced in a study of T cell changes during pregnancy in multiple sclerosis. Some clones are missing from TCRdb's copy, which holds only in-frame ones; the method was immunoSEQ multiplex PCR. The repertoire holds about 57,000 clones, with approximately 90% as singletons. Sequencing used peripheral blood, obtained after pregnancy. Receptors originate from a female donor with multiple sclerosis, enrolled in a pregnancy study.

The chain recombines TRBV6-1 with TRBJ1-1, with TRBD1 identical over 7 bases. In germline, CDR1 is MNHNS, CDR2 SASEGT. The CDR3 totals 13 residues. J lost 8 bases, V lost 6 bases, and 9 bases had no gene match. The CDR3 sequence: CASSSSGGREAFF. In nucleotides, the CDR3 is TGTGCCAGCAGCTCCTCAGGGGGGAGGGAAGCTTTCTTT.

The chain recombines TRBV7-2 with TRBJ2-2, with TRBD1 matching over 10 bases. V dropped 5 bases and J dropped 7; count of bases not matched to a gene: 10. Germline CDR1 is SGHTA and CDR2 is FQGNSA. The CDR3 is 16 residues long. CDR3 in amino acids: CASSLRDRGLVGELFF. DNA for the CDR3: TGTGCCAGCAGCCTCCGGGACAGGGGTCTAGTCGGGGAGCTGTTTTTT.